The 17 T cell receptor beta chains presented below share a single source sample, sequenced in a study of blood T cell repertoires in COVID-19. The method was immunoSEQ multiplex PCR; TCRdb's version includes in-frame clones alone and lacks a portion of them. Of about 190,000 clones in the sample, 80% to 90% were seen once. Sequencing was performed on peripheral blood. Receptor source: a man aged 25 to 40 with acute or convalescent COVID-19.

CDR3 region: CASSLGQGGAEAFF. In nucleotides, the CDR3 is TGCGCCAGCAGCCTCGGACAGGGCGGCGCTGAAGCTTTCTTT. The gene calls are TRBV5-1 and TRBJ1-1, with TRBD1 matching 8 bases. The trim removed 4 bases at V and 6 bases at J, leaving 8 bases unmatched. This CDR3 is 14 amino acids long. Germline V gene lookup returns CDR1 SGHRS and CDR2 YFSETQ.

This chain connects TRBV30 to TRBJ2-2; D possibly corresponds to TRBD1 (5 bases). Trimming took off 0 bases at V and 1 base at J, with 24 bases between the two ends. The CDR3 has 20 amino acids. The germline V gene encodes CDR1 GTSNPN and CDR2 SVGIG (reference sequence). Here the CDR3 DNA reads TGTGCCTGGAGTGTACGCAGGACAACGGGCCTTCTGGGGAACACCGGGGAGCTGTTTTTT. Translated, it gives CAWSVRRTTGLLGNTGELFF. The variable domain in full, completed from reference TRBV30 and TRBJ2-2, reads SQTIHQWPATLVQPVGSPLSLECTVEGTSNPNLYWYRQAAGRGLQLLFYSVGIGQISSEVPQNLSASRPQDRQFILSSKKLLLSDSGFYLCAWSVRRTTGLLGNTGELFFGEGSRLTVL.

This chain uses TRBV9 with TRBJ2-7, with 7 bases matching TRBD1. V lost 4 bases to trimming and J lost 3 bases; unmatched junction nucleotides: 10. The CDR3 is 15 residues long. The germline V gene encodes CDR1 SGDLS and CDR2 YYNGEE. DNA for the CDR3: TGTGCCAGCAGCCAACAGACAGGGCGGGTCTACGAGCAGTACTTC. This codes for CASSQQTGRVYEQYF.

V is TRBV30 and J is TRBJ2-2; D ambiguous. Trimming removed 3 bases at V and 1 base at J, with 15 bases between. Per germline, CDR1 GTSNPN and CDR2 SVGIG (reference sequence). This CDR3 spans 16 amino acids. The CDR3 loop reads CAWRATKLWNTGELFF. For the CDR3, the DNA is TGTGCCTGGAGGGCTACAAAACTATGGAACACCGGGGAGCTGTTTTTT.

This clone was detected only a few times. The rearrangement joins TRBV5-1 to TRBJ2-1; D might be TRBD1 (5 bases). V was cut by 2 bases and J by 9 bases, with 6 bases left in between. The CDR3 is made up of 11 amino acids. CDR1 and CDR2 (germline): SGHRS, YFSETQ. The CDR3 coding sequence is TGCGCCAGCAGCTTAGGGGTTGAGCAGTTCTTC. This encodes CASSLGVEQFF.

A single count supports this clone. The CDR3 DNA follows: TGCGCCAGCAGTACCGGGACATATGAAGCTTTCTTT. This translates into CASSTGTYEAFF. The chain uses TRBV5-1 and TRBJ1-1; a weak D match, TRBD1 (6 bases). Germline loops: CDR1 SGHRS, CDR2 YFSETQ. Trimming cost V 5 bases and J 7 bases, with 12 bases left between them. This CDR3 region has 12 residues.

This chain connects TRBV5-1 to TRBJ1-6; D call uncertain. The CDR3 consists of 17 residues. V was pared by 5 bases and J by 5 bases, with 20 bases between. Germline loops: CDR1 SGHRS, CDR2 YFSETQ. DNA for the CDR3: TGCGCCAGCAGACCACACGGGAACCGCCAAAATAATTCACCCCTCCACTTT. Protein sequence: CASRPHGNRQNNSPLHF.

The chain joins TRBV30 to TRBJ1-5; no firm D call. The CDR3 spans 14 residues. The V gene lost 0 bases and the J gene lost 7 bases, with 13 bases spanning the gap. Germline V CDR1 and CDR2: GTSNPN, SVGIG (reference sequence). The CDR3 loop is CAWSVLGSRQPQHF. CDR3 nucleotides: TGTGCCTGGAGTGTTTTGGGCAGTCGCCAGCCCCAGCATTTT.

This clone was recorded once. The rearrangement links TRBV18 to TRBJ1-2, with D unresolved. From germline, CDR1 is KGHSH and CDR2 LQKENI. Trimming shortened V by 2 bases and J by 2 bases, and 12 bases separated the two germline ends. This CDR3 comprises 15 residues. CDR3 DNA: TGTGCCAGCTCACCAAACTCCGCAGCGAACTATGGCTACACCTTC. It is translated as CASSPNSAANYGYTF.

The CDR3 DNA follows: TGTGCCAGCAGCGTAGGTGGTGCCGGGAGAAGCATGGCTGAGCAGTTCTTC. Encoded protein: CASSVGGAGRSMAEQFF. The genes are TRBV9 and TRBJ2-1; D is perhaps TRBD2 (6 bases). CDR1 is SGDLS, CDR2 YYNGEE, per germline. The CDR3 has 17 amino acids. Trimming took 0 bases from V and 9 from J, leaving 22 bases between them.

V gene TRBV7-9 combines with J gene TRBJ2-5; maybe TRBD2 (5 bases). CDR3 size: 16 residues. Trimming took off 5 bases at V and 0 bases at J, with 16 bases between the two ends. Germline V gene data show CDR1 as SEHNR and CDR2 as FQNEAQ (reference sequence). Written as DNA, the CDR3 is TGTGCCAGCAGCGAGGGATTGACGTGGAACCAAGAGACCCAGTACTTC. Its protein product is CASSEGLTWNQETQYF.

This chain uses TRBV4-1 with TRBJ2-3; D not certain. V was pared by 6 bases and J by 0 bases, with 10 bases between. The CDR3 is 14 residues long. CDR1 and CDR2 (germline): MGHRA, YSYEKL. The CDR3 bases are TGCGCCAGCAGGTCCGTTTTTAGCACAGATACGCAGTATTTT. Its translation: CASRSVFSTDTQYF.

The V gene is TRBV5-1, the J gene TRBJ2-5; D is ambiguous. This CDR3 is built from 13 residues. Germline loops: CDR1 SGHRS, CDR2 YFSETQ. V shed 4 bases and J shed 2 bases, with 9 bases lying between them. The CDR3 protein is CASSHPGQETQYF. As DNA, the CDR3 is TGCGCCAGCAGCCATCCAGGACAAGAGACCCAGTACTTC.

This clone occurred a few times. This sequence joins TRBV30 and TRBJ2-3, with no clear D. Germline CDR1 reads GTSNPN; CDR2 reads SVGIG (reference sequence). This CDR3 is built from 13 residues. V shed 1 base and J shed 2 bases, with 7 bases lying between them. CDR3 sequence (DNA): TGTGCCTGGAGTGGGCGGTCCACAGATACGCAGTATTTT. Encoded protein: CAWSGRSTDTQYF.

In the case of this clone: The sample carries other DNA sequences with the same CDR3. The chain recombines TRBV30 with TRBJ1-3; D perhaps matches TRBD1 (6 bases). This CDR3 has 14 amino acids. CDR1 is GTSNPN and CDR2 is SVGIG in the germline V gene (reference sequence). V was clipped by 5 bases and J by 0 bases, with 11 bases between them. CDR3 residues: CAWGTGSSGNTIYF. The CDR3 nucleotides read TGTGCCTGGGGAACAGGGAGCTCTGGAAACACCATATATTTT.

V and J are TRBV12-3 or TRBV12-4 and TRBJ2-5, with D perhaps TRBD2 (6 bases). The CDR3 has 13 residues. Trimming cost V 7 bases and J 4 bases, with 13 bases left between them. The CDR3 protein is CASTKTRRETQYF. In DNA, the CDR3 is TGTGCCAGCACTAAGACTAGGCGAGAGACCCAGTACTTC.

This chain uses TRBV28 with TRBJ1-1; no clear D. The CDR3 runs 15 residues. The V end lost 6 bases, the J end lost 3 bases, and 17 bases lay between the germline ends. From germline, CDR1 is MDHEN and CDR2 SYDVKM. CDR3 in amino acids: CASSRGGSGDTEAFF. The CDR3 DNA sequence: TGTGCCAGCAGCCGGGGAGGTTCTGGAGACACTGAAGCTTTCTTT.